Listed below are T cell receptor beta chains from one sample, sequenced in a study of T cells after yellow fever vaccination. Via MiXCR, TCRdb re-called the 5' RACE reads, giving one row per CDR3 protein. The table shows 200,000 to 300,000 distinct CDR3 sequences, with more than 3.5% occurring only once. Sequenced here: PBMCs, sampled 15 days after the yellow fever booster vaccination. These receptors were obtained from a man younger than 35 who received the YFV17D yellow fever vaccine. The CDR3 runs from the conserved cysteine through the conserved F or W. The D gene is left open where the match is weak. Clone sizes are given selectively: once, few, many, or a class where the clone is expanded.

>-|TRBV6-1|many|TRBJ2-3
TGTGCCAGCAGGGGGAAGGGCCGAAGCACAGATACGCAGTATTTT
CASRGKGRSTDTQYF
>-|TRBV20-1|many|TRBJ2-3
TGCAGTGCTAGAGATCCAGGGCCGGCAGATACGCAGTATTTT
CSARDPGPADTQYF
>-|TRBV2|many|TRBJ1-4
TGTGCCAGCAGGGGTGGGCTTAATGAAAAACTGTTTTTT
CASRGGLNEKLFF
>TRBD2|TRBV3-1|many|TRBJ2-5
TGTGCCAGCAGCCAAGATCATCGCGGGGGGCTTCAAGAGACCCAGTACTTC
CASSQDHRGGLQETQYF
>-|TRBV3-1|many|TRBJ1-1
TGTGCCAGCAGCCCTGCGGGGCGTCGGGAAGCTTTCTTT
CASSPAGRREAFF
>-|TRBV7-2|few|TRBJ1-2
TGTGCCAGCAGCTTATTTGAAGGTTCGCGCGGCTACACCTTC
CASSLFEGSRGYTF
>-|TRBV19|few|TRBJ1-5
TGTGCCAGTAGTATCGGGCAGGGGAGAGGTAGCAATCAGCCCCAGCATTTT
CASSIGQGRGSNQPQHF
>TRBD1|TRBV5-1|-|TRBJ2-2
TGCGCCAGCAGCTCCCCGGGACAGATTTATCGGGACACCGGGGAGCTGTTTTTT
CASSSPGQIYRDTGELFF
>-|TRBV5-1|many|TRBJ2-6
TGCGCCACGCGGGACAGCTCTGGGGCCAACGTCCTGACTTTC
CATRDSSGANVLTF
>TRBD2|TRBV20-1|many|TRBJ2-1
TGCAGTGCTCCTCTAGCGGGGGGGCCCAACAATGAGCAGTTCTTC
CSAPLAGGPNNEQFF
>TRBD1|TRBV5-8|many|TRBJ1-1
TGTGCCAGCAGCTTGTATACAGGGGGCTGGACTGAAGCTTTCTTT
CASSLYTGGWTEAFF
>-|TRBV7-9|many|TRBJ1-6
TGTGCCAGCCCCTCTCGAGCATCCTATAATTCACCCCTCCACTTT
CASPSRASYNSPLHF
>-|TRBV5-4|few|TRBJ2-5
TGTGCCAGCAGCCCCTCCGGGCTAGAGACCCAGTACTTC
CASSPSGLETQYF
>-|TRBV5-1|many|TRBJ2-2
TGCGCCAGCAGCTTGGCCAGGGCAAACACCGGGGAGCTGTTTTTT
CASSLARANTGELFF
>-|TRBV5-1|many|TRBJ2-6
TGCGCCAGCAGCTCAACGGGTTCTGGGGCCAACGTCCTGACTTTC
CASSSTGSGANVLTF
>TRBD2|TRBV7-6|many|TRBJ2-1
TGTGCCAGCAGCCGATCTCCGACTAGCGGGCGGAACAATGAGCAGTTCTTC
CASSRSPTSGRNNEQFF
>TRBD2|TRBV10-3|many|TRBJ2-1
TGTGCCACCGACGGGGGGACTAGCGCGCATGAGCAGTTCTTC
CATDGGTSAHEQFF
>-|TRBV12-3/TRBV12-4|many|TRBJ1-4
TGTGCCAGCAGGGTGACAGCAACTAATGAAAAACTGTTTTTT
CASRVTATNEKLFF
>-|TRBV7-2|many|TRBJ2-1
TGTGCCAGCAGCTACCTTCAGGGAGAGCAGTTCTTC
CASSYLQGEQFF
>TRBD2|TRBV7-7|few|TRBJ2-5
TGTGCTAGCGGGGTTCAGGGCCAAGAGACCCAGTACTTC
CASGVQGQETQYF
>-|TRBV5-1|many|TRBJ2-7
TGCGCCAGCAGCGCCACGGGACAAGTCTACGAGCAGTACTTC
CASSATGQVYEQYF
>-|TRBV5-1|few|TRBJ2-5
TGCGCCAGCAACCAACAGACAGGAGGCGAGACCCAGTACTTC
CASNQQTGGETQYF
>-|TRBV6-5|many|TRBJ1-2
TGTGCCAGCCGAACAAGGGGGGGCTACACCTTC
CASRTRGGYTF
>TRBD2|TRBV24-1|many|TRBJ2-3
TGTGCCACCAGTGATTCCCGTGCTAGCGGGGGCACAGATACGCAGTATTTT
CATSDSRASGGTDTQYF
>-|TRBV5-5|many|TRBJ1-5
TGTGCCAGCAGCTTGGGTGTAGAAAGACCCAATCAGCCCCAGCATTTT
CASSLGVERPNQPQHF
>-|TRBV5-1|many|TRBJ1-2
TGCGCCAGCAGCTTGATGCAGGGGTCCGTCGATGGCTACACCTTC
CASSLMQGSVDGYTF